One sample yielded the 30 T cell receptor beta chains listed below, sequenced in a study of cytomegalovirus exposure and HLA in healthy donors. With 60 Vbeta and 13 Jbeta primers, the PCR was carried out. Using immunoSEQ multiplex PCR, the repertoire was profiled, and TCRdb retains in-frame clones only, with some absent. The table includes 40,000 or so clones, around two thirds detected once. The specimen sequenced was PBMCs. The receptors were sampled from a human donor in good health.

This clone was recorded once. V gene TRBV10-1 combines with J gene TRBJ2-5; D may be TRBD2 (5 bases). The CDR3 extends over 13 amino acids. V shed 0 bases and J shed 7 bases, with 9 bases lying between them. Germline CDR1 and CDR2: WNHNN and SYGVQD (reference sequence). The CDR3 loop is CASSESIGGTQYF. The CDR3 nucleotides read TGCGCCAGCAGTGAGTCCATTGGAGGGACCCAGTACTTC.

In DNA form, the CDR3 reads TGTGCCAGCAGCGTAGGGAGCTACGTGGGGGGCTATGGCTACACCTTC. This encodes CASSVGSYVGGYGYTF. The V call is TRBV9, the J call TRBJ1-2, with a tentative D call TRBD1 (5 bases). This CDR3 spans 16 amino acids. Germline CDR1 reads SGDLS; CDR2 reads YYNGEE. Trimming removed 0 bases at V and 4 bases at J, with 16 bases between. Full variable domain (remainder filled in from reference TRBV9 and TRBJ1-2): DSGVTQTPKHLITATGQRVTLRCSPRSGDLSVYWYQQSLDQGLQFLIQYYNGEERAKGNILERFSAQQFPDLHSELNLSSLELGDSALYFCASSVGSYVGGYGYTFGSGTRLTVV.

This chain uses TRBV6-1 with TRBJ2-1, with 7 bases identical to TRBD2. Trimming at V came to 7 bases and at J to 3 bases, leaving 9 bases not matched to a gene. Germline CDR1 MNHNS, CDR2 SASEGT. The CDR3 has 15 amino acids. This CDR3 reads CASIRDYADYNEQFF. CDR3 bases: TGTGCCAGCATCCGGGACTACGCCGACTACAATGAGCAGTTCTTC.

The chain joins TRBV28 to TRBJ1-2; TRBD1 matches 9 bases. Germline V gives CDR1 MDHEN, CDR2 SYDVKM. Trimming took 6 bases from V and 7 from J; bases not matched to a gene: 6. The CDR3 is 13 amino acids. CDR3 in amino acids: CASRVDRGSGYTF. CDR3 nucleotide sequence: TGTGCCAGCAGGGTCGACAGGGGGAGTGGCTACACCTTC.

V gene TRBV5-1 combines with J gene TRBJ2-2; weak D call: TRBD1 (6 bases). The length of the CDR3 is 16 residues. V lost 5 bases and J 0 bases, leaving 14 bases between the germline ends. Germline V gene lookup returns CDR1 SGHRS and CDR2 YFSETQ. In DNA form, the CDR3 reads TGCGCCAGCAGTGTCAGGGGCTTCGCGAACACCGGGGAGCTGTTTTTT. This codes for CASSVRGFANTGELFF.

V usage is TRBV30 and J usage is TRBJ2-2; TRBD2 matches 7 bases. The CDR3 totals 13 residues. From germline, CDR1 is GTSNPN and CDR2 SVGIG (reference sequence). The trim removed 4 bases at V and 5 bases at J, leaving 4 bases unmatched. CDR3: CAWNRRGTGELFF. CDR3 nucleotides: TGTGCCTGGAACCGGCGGGGGACCGGGGAGCTGTTTTTT.

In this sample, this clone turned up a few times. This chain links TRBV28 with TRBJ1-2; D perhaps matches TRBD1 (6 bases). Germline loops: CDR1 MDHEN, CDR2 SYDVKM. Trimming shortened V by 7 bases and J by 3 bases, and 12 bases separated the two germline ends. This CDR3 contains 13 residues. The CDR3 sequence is CASKRAGDYGYTF. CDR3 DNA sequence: TGTGCCAGCAAAAGGGCAGGGGACTATGGCTACACCTTC.

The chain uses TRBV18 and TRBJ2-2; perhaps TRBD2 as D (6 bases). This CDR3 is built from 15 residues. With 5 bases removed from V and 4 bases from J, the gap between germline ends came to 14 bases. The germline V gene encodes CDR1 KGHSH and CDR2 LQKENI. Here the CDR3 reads CASSSSGWGTGELFF. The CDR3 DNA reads TGTGCCAGCTCATCAAGCGGGTGGGGCACCGGGGAGCTGTTTTTT. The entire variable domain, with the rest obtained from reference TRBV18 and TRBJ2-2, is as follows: NAGVMQNPRHLVRRRGQEARLRCSPMKGHSHVYWYRQLPEEGLKFMVYLQKENIIDESGMPKERFSAEFPKEGPSILRIQQVVRGDSAAYFCASSSSGWGTGELFFGEGSRLTVL.

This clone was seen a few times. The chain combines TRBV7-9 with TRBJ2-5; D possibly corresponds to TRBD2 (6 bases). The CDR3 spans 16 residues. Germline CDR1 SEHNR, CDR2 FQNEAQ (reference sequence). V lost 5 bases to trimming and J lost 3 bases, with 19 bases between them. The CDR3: CASSPGGWIREETQYF. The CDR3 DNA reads TGTGCCAGCAGCCCCGGGGGTTGGATCCGGGAAGAGACCCAGTACTTC.

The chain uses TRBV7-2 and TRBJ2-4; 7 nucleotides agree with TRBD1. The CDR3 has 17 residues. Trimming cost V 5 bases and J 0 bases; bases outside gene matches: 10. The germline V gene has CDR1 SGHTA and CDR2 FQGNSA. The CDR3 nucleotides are TGTGCCAGCAGCCCGATTCACAGGGGTTCAGCCAAAAACATTCAGTACTTC. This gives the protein CASSPIHRGSAKNIQYF. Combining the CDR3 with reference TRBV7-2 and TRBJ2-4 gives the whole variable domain GAGVSQSPSNKVTEKGKDVELRCDPISGHTALYWYRQSLGQGLEFLIYFQGNSAPDKSGLPSDRFSAERTGGSVSTLTIQRTQQEDSAVYLCASSPIHRGSAKNIQYFGAGTRLSVL.

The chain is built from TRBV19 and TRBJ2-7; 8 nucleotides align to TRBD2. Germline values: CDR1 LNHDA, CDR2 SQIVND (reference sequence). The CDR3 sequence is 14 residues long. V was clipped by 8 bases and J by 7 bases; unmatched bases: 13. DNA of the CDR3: TGTGCCAGTGGCTCTGTGCGGGGGGCGAGGGAGCAGTACTTC. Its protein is CASGSVRGAREQYF. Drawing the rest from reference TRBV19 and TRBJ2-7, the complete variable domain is DGGITQSPKYLFRKEGQNVTLSCEQNLNHDAMYWYRQDPGQGLRLIYYSQIVNDFQKGDIAEGYSVSREKKESFPLTVTSAQKNPTAFYLCASGSVRGAREQYFGPGTRLTVT.

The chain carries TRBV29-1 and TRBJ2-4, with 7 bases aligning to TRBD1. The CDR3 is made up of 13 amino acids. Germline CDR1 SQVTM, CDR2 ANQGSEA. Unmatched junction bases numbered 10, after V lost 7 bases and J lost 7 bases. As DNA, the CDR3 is TGCAGCGCCTTTACAGACAGGGCCAACATTCAGTACTTC. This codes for CSAFTDRANIQYF.

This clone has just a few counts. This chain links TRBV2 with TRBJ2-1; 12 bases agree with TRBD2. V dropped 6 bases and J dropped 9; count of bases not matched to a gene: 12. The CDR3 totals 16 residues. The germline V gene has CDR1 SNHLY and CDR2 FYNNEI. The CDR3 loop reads CASSVGLAGGKSEQFF. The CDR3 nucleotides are TGTGCCAGCAGCGTTGGGCTAGCGGGGGGGAAGAGTGAGCAGTTCTTC.

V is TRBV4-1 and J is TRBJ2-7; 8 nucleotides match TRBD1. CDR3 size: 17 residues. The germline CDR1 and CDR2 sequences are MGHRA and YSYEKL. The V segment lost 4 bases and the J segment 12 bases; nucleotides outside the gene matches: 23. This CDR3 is CASSPGQVEYVQGARYF. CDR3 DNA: TGCGCCAGCAGCCCGGGACAGGTCGAATACGTGCAAGGTGCAAGGTACTTC.

CDR3 in amino acids: CASSQATRGGQGYTF. Written as DNA, the CDR3 is TGTGCCAGCAGCCAAGCGACCAGGGGCGGACAGGGCTACACCTTC. This chain joins TRBV4-2 and TRBJ1-2, with D perhaps matching TRBD1 (6 bases). This CDR3 spans 15 amino acids. Deletions cut 1 base from V and 8 bases from J, with 17 bases between. The germline CDR1 and CDR2 sequences are LGHNA and YNFKEQ.

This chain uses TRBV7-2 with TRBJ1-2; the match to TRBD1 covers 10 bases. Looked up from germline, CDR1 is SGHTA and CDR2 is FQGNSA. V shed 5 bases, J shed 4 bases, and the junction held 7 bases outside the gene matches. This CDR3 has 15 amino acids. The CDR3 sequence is CASSGQGGLVYGYTF. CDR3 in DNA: TGTGCCAGCAGCGGACAGGGGGGACTTGTCTATGGCTACACCTTC.

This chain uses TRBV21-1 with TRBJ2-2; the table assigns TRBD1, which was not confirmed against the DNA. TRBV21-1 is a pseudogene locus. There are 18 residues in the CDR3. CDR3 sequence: CASSKGMSGHMGAGELFF. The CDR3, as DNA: TGTGCCAGCAGCAAAGGGATGTCCGGACATATGGGCGCCGGGGAGCTGTTTTTT.

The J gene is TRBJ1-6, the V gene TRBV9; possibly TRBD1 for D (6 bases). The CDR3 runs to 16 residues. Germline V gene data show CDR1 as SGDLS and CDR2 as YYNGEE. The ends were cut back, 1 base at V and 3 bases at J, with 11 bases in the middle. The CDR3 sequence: CASSVSQGLYNSPLHF. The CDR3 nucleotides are TGTGCCAGCAGCGTATCTCAGGGGCTCTATAATTCACCCCTCCACTTT.

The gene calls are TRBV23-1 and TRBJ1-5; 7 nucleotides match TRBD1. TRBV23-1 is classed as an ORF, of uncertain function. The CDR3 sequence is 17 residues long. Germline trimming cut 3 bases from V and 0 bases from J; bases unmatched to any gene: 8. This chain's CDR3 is CASSHFPGTDSNQPQHF. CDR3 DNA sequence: TGCGCCAGCAGTCACTTCCCCGGGACAGATAGCAATCAGCCCCAGCATTTT.

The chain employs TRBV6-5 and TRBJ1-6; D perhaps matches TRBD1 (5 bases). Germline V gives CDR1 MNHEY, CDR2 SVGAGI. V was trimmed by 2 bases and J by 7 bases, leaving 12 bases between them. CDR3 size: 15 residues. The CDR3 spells CASSYAWAGNSPLHF. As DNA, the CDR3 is TGTGCCAGCAGTTACGCGTGGGCAGGGAATTCACCCCTCCACTTT.

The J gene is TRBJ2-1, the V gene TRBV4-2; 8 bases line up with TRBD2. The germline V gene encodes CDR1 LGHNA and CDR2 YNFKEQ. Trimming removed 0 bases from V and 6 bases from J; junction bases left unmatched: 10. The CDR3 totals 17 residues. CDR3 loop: CASSQDGPAGGSNEQFF. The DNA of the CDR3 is TGTGCCAGCAGCCAAGATGGACCCGCGGGGGGCAGCAATGAGCAGTTCTTC.

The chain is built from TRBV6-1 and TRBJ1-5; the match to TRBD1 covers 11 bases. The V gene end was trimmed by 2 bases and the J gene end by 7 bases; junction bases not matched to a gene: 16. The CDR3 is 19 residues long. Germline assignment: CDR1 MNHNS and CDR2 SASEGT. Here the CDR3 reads CASSEWTIGQGAIGQPQHF. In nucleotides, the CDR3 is TGTGCCAGCAGTGAATGGACCATCGGACAGGGGGCGATCGGACAGCCCCAGCATTTT.

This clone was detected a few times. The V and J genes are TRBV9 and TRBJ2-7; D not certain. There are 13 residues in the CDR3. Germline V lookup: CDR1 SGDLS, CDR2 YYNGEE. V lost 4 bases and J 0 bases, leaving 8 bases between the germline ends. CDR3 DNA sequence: TGTGCCAGCAGCCCAAGCCCCTCCTACGAGCAGTACTTC. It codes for CASSPSPSYEQYF. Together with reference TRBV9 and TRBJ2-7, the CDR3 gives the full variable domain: DSGVTQTPKHLITATGQRVTLRCSPRSGDLSVYWYQQSLDQGLQFLIQYYNGEERAKGNILERFSAQQFPDLHSELNLSSLELGDSALYFCASSPSPSYEQYFGPGTRLTVT.

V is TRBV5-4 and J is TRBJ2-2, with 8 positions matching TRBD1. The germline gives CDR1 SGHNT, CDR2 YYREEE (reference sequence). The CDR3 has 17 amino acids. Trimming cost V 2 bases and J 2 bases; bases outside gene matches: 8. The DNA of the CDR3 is TGTGCCAGCAGCTTCGGCAGGGGGCTTAGCAACACCGGGGAGCTGTTTTTT. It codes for CASSFGRGLSNTGELFF.

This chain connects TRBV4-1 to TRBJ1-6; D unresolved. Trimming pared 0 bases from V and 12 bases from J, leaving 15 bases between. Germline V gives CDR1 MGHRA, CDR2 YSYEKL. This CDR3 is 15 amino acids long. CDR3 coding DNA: TGCGCCAGCAGCCAAGATGTGGTCACAGCGGGACCCCTCCACTTT. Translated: CASSQDVVTAGPLHF.

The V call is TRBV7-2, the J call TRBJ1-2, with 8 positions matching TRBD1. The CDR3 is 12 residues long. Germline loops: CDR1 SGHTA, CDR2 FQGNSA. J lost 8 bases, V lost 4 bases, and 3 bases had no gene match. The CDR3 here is CASSSRQGGYTF. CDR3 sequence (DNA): TGTGCCAGCAGCTCCCGACAGGGGGGCTACACCTTC.

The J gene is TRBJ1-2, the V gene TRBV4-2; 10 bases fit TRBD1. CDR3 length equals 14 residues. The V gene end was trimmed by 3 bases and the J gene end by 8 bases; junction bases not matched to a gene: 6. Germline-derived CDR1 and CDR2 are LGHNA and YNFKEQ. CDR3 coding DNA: TGTGCCAGCAGCCACCGGGACAGGGGTCGCGGCTACACCTTC. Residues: CASSHRDRGRGYTF.

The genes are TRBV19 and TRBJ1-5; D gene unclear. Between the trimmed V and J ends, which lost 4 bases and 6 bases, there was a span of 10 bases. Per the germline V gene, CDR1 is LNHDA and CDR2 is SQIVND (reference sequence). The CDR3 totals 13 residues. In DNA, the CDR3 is TGTGCCAGTAGTAAGAGAGAGGGTCAGCCCCAGCATTTT. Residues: CASSKREGQPQHF.

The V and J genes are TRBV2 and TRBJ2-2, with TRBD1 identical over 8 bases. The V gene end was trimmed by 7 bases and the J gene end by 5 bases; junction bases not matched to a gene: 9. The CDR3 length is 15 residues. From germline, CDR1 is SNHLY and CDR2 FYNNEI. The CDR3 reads CASTMGTGGTGELFF. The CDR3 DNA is TGTGCCAGCACAATGGGGACAGGTGGGACCGGGGAGCTGTTTTTT.

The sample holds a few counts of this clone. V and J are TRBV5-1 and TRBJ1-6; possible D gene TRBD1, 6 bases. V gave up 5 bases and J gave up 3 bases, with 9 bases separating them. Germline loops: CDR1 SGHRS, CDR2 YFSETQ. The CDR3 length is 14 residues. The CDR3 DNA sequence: TGCGCCAGCAGTTCACAGGGCTATAATTCACCCCTCCACTTT. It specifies CASSSQGYNSPLHF.